A single sample gave rise to the 18 T cell receptor beta chains below, sequenced in a study of shared clonotypes between healthy human individuals. The method was immunoSEQ multiplex PCR; TCRdb's version includes in-frame clones alone and lacks a portion of them. The table lists 800,000 to 950,000 clones, about 96% of them singletons. The naive CD8 population came from CD45RO-negative cells selected for CCR7, without terminally differentiated effector memory CD45RA+ cells. The source material was naive CD8+ T cells sorted from blood. The receptors derive from a young man in good health.

CDR3 amino acids: CASSLASGNEQFF. The CDR3 DNA reads as TGTGCCAGCAGCTTAGCCTCTGGGAATGAGCAGTTCTTC. The chain combines TRBV7-9 with TRBJ2-1; D call uncertain. Trimming left V 0 bases short and J 7 bases short, with 7 bases between. The V gene's germline CDR1 is SEHNR and CDR2 FQNEAQ (reference sequence). CDR3 length equals 13 residues.

This chain links TRBV5-1 with TRBJ2-5, with D perhaps matching TRBD1 (6 bases). The CDR3 has 14 residues. Germline V lookup: CDR1 SGHRS, CDR2 YFSETQ. V lost 4 bases to trimming and J lost 1 base, with 11 bases between them. CDR3: CASSPGTPQETQYF. In DNA, the CDR3 is TGCGCCAGCAGCCCCGGGACACCCCAAGAGACCCAGTACTTC.

CDR3 sequence reads: CASGIAGSSYEQYF. Written as DNA, the CDR3 is TGTGCCAGCGGGATAGCGGGGAGCTCCTACGAGCAGTACTTC. The V and J genes are TRBV6-5 and TRBJ2-7; 8 bases are a match to TRBD2. This CDR3 region has 14 residues. Per germline, CDR1 MNHEY and CDR2 SVGAGI. The V gene end was trimmed by 8 bases and the J gene end by 0 bases; junction bases not matched to a gene: 6.

V is TRBV2 and J is TRBJ2-3; 9 nucleotides align to TRBD1. This CDR3 is 14 amino acids long. The ends lost 4 bases at V and 3 bases at J; junction bases unmatched: 2. Germline V lookup: CDR1 SNHLY, CDR2 FYNNEI. The CDR3 is CASSGGQGTDTQYF. The CDR3 bases are TGTGCCAGCAGTGGGGGACAGGGTACAGATACGCAGTATTTT.

This chain joins TRBV7-2 and TRBJ2-7, with 7 nucleotides matching TRBD2. The CDR3 contains 15 residues. The J segment lost 3 bases and the V segment lost 4 bases, leaving 9 bases of the junction unmatched. Germline loops: CDR1 SGHTA, CDR2 FQGNSA. CDR3 sequence: CASSYFLAEYYEQYF. The CDR3, as DNA: TGTGCCAGCAGCTATTTCCTAGCGGAATACTACGAGCAGTACTTC.

The rearrangement links TRBV5-6 to TRBJ2-7; a weak D match, TRBD2 (6 bases). Trimming removed 1 base from V and 3 bases from J, with 14 bases in between. This CDR3 contains 15 residues. Germline V gene lookup returns CDR1 SGHDT and CDR2 YYEEEE. This chain's CDR3 is CASSLRNSGLYEQYF. CDR3 in DNA: TGTGCCAGCAGCTTGCGGAATAGCGGACTCTACGAGCAGTACTTC. The full variable domain, rest sourced from reference TRBV5-6 and TRBJ2-7, is DAGVTQSPTHLIKTRGQQVTLRCSPKSGHDTVSWYQQALGQGPQFIFQYYEEEERQRGNFPDRFSGHQFPNYSSELNVNALLLGDSALYLCASSLRNSGLYEQYFGPGTRLTVT.

The chain employs TRBV4-1 and TRBJ1-4; the D gene is possibly TRBD1 (5 bases). The CDR3 runs to 13 residues. The germline V gene has CDR1 MGHRA and CDR2 YSYEKL. Trimming shortened V by 4 bases and J by 7 bases, and 10 bases separated the two germline ends. The CDR3 DNA is TGCGCCAGCAGCCGGGGGGTTTCTGAAAAACTGTTTTTT. Its protein is CASSRGVSEKLFF.

V is TRBV7-9 and J is TRBJ2-1; D is possibly TRBD1 (6 bases). V was shortened by 6 bases and J by 4 bases, with 16 bases between the two germline ends. Germline CDR1 and CDR2: SEHNR and FQNEAQ (reference sequence). This CDR3 has 15 amino acids. The CDR3 region has the DNA TGTGCCAGCAGTCCCGACAGGCTCGAATACAATGAGCAGTTCTTC. Its protein is CASSPDRLEYNEQFF.

The count of this clone is one. The V call is TRBV28, the J call TRBJ2-7; D is ambiguous. This CDR3 has 11 amino acids. Trimming took off 0 bases at V and 5 bases at J, with 2 bases between the two ends. Germline V lookup: CDR1 MDHEN, CDR2 SYDVKM. The CDR3: CASSLWNEQYF. In DNA, the CDR3 is TGTGCCAGCAGTTTATGGAACGAGCAGTACTTC.

The chain joins TRBV2 to TRBJ1-1; the D gene is possibly TRBD1 (6 bases). This CDR3 is 14 amino acids long. V lost 7 bases, J lost 2 bases, and 14 bases lay in between. Germline V gene lookup returns CDR1 SNHLY and CDR2 FYNNEI. CDR3 coding DNA: TGTGCCAGCATGGGAGACAGGTTTAACACTGAAGCTTTCTTT. It translates to CASMGDRFNTEAFF.

Comments on this clone: Other DNA sequences within the sample encode an identical CDR3. The rearrangement uses TRBV27 and TRBJ2-1; D may match TRBD1 or TRBD2 (6 bases each). CDR1 and CDR2 (germline): MNHEY, SMNVEV (reference sequence). The germline V and J ends were trimmed by 3 bases and 6 bases, with 12 bases remaining between them. This CDR3 has 14 amino acids. CDR3: CASSFSRGGNEQFF. DNA for the CDR3: TGTGCCAGCAGTTTCTCCAGGGGAGGCAATGAGCAGTTCTTC.

The rearrangement uses TRBV11-2 and TRBJ2-2, with TRBD1 matching 7 bases. The CDR3 sequence is 14 residues long. V was clipped by 5 bases and J by 5 bases; unmatched bases: 5. CDR1 is SGHAT, CDR2 FQNNGV, per germline. Here the CDR3 DNA reads TGTGCCAGCAGCCCCCTGGACAGGACCGGGGAGCTGTTTTTT. Translated: CASSPLDRTGELFF. Full variable domain (missing parts from reference TRBV11-2 and TRBJ2-2): EAGVAQSPRYKIIEKRQSVAFWCNPISGHATLYWYQQILGQGPKLLIQFQNNGVVDDSQLPKDRFSAERLKGVDSTLKIQPAKLEDSAVYLCASSPLDRTGELFFGEGSRLTVL.

The chain recombines TRBV2 with TRBJ2-7, with 8 bases lining up with TRBD1. Germline trimming cut 3 bases from V and 6 bases from J; bases unmatched to any gene: 7. The CDR3 consists of 14 residues. Germline-derived CDR1 and CDR2 are SNHLY and FYNNEI. CDR3 in amino acids: CASSDKYTGGEQYF. In nucleotides, the CDR3 is TGTGCCAGCAGTGACAAATATACAGGGGGCGAGCAGTACTTC.

The V call is TRBV9, the J call TRBJ2-1; a possible D gene is TRBD1 (5 bases). The CDR3 totals 16 residues. Trimming removed 0 bases from V and 4 bases from J, with 14 bases in between. Germline V gene sequence: CDR1 SGDLS, CDR2 YYNGEE. The CDR3 region has the DNA TGTGCCAGCAGCGTAGAGGTTAGCCAGGGTTACAATGAGCAGTTCTTC. It translates to CASSVEVSQGYNEQFF.

The rearrangement uses TRBV4-1 and TRBJ2-1; 9 positions agree with TRBD2. Germline values: CDR1 MGHRA, CDR2 YSYEKL. The CDR3 runs to 15 residues. Trimming at V came to 6 bases and at J to 7 bases, leaving 10 bases not matched to a gene. Written as DNA, the CDR3 is TGCGCCAGCAGTCGTTTAGCGGGAGTGTCTAATGAGCAGTTCTTC. Translating it yields CASSRLAGVSNEQFF.

The V call is TRBV7-2, the J call TRBJ1-5; D is ambiguous. The CDR3 extends over 15 amino acids. The germline gives CDR1 SGHTA, CDR2 FQGNSA. Trimming took off 1 base at V and 0 bases at J, with 7 bases between the two ends. CDR3: CASSLGGNSNQPQHF. In nucleotides, the CDR3 is TGTGCCAGCAGCTTAGGAGGAAATAGCAATCAGCCCCAGCATTTT.

The J gene is TRBJ1-5, the V gene TRBV27; 7 bases align to TRBD1. The CDR3 contains 18 residues. The ends lost 9 bases at V and 1 base at J; junction bases unmatched: 18. CDR1 is MNHEY, CDR2 SMNVEV, per germline (reference sequence). The CDR3 here is CASGPPGTGVWSNQPQHF. The CDR3 coding sequence is TGTGCCAGTGGGCCTCCCGGTACAGGGGTTTGGAGCAATCAGCCCCAGCATTTT.

The chain links TRBV15 to TRBJ2-3; D possibly corresponds to TRBD2 (5 bases). V shed 1 base and J shed 5 bases, with 7 bases lying between them. The germline CDR1 and CDR2 sequences are LNHNV and YYDKDF (reference sequence). CDR3 size: 13 residues. The CDR3 DNA is TGTGCCACCAGCAGAGGCCGGGGAGATACGCAGTATTTT. Translating gives CATSRGRGDTQYF.